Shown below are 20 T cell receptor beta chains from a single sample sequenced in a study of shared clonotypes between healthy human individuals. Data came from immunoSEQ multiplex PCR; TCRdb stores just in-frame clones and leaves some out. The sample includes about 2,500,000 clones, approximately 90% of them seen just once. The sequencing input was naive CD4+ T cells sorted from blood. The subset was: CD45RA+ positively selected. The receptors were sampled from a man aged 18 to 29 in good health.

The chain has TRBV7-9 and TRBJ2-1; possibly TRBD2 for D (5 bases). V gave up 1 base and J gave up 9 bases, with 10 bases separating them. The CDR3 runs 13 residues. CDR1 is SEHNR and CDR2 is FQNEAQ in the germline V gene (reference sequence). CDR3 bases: TGTGCCAGCAGCTTAGAAGGGAGTCGTGAGCAGTTCTTC. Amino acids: CASSLEGSREQFF.

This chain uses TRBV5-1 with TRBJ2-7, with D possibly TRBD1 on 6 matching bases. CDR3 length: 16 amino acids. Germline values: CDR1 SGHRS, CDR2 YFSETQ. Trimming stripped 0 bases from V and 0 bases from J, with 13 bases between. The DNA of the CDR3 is TGCGCCAGCAGCTTGGATAACAGGGCGTACTCCTACGAGCAGTACTTC. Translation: CASSLDNRAYSYEQYF.

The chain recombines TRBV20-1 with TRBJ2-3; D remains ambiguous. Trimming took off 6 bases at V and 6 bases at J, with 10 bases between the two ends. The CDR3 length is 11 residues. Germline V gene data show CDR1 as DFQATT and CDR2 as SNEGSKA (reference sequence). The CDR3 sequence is CSALESDTQYF. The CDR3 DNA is TGCAGTGCCTTGGAAAGTGATACGCAGTATTTT.

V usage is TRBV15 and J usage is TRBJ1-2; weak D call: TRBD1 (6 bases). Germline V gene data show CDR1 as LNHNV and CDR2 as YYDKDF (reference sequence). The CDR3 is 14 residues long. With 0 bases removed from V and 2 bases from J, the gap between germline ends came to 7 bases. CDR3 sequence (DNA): TGTGCCACCAGCAGAGAACAGGGAAACTATGGCTACACCTTC. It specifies CATSREQGNYGYTF.

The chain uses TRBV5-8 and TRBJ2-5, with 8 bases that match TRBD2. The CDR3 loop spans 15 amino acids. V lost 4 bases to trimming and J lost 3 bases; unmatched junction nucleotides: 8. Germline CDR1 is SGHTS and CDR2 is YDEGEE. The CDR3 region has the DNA TGTGCCAGCAGCCCCGGGACTAGGGATAAAGAGACCCAGTACTTC. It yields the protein CASSPGTRDKETQYF.

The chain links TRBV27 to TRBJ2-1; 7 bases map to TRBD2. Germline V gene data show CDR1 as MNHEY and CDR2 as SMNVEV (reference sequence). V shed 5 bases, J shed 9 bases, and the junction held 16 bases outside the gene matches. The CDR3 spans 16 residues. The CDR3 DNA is TGTGCCAGCAGTGCTCCTCTAGCGGACCCCGGGGCTGAGCAGTTCTTC. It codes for CASSAPLADPGAEQFF.

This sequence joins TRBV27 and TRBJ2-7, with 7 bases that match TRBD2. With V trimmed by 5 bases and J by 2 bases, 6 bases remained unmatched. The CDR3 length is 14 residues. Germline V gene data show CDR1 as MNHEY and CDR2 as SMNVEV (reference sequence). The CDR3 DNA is TGTGCCAGCAGTCCGACCGGGACTACCTACGAGCAGTACTTC. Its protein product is CASSPTGTTYEQYF.

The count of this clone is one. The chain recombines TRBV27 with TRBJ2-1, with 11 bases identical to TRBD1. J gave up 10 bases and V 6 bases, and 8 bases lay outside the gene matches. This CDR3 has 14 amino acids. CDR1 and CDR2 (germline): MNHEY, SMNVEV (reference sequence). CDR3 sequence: CASSRDRGAREQFF. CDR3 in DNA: TGTGCCAGCAGCAGGGACAGGGGGGCAAGGGAGCAGTTCTTC.

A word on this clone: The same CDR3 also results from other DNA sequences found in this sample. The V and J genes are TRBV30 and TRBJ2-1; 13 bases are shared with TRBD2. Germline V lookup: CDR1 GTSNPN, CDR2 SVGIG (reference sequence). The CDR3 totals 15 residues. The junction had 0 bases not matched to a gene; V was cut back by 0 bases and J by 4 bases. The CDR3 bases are TGTGCCTGGAGTGTACTAGCGGGAGGGTACAATGAGCAGTTCTTC. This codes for CAWSVLAGGYNEQFF.

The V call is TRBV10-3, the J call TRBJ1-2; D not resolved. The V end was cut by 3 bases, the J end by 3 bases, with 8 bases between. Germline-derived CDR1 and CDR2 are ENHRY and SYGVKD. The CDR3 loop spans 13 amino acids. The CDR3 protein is CAISEHRDYGYTF. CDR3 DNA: TGTGCCATCAGTGAACACAGAGACTATGGCTACACCTTC.

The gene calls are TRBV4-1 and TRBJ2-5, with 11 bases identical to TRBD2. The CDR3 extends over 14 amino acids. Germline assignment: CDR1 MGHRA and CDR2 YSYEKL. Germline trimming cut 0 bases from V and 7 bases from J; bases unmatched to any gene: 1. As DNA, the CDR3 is TGCGCCAGCAGCCAAGACACTAGCGGGGGGACCCAGTACTTC. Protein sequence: CASSQDTSGGTQYF.

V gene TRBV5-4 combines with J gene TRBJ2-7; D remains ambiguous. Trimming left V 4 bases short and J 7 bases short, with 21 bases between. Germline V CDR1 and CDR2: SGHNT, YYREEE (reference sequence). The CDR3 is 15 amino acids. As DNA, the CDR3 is TGTGCCAGCAGCCTTTCTGCAACCATTCCGGGTGAGCAGTACTTC. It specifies CASSLSATIPGEQYF.

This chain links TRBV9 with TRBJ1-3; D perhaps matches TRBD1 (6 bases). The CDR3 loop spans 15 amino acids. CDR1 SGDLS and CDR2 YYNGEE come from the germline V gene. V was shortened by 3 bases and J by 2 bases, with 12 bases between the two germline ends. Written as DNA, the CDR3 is TGTGCCAGCAGCGCGTCAGGGGAACCTGGAAACACCATATATTTT. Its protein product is CASSASGEPGNTIYF.

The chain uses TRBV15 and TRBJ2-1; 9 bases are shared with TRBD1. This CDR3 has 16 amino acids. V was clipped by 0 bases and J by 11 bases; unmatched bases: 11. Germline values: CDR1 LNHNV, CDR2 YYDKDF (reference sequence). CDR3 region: CATSRDAGQGAGKQFF. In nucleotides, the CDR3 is TGTGCCACCAGCAGAGATGCGGGACAGGGTGCCGGAAAGCAGTTCTTC.

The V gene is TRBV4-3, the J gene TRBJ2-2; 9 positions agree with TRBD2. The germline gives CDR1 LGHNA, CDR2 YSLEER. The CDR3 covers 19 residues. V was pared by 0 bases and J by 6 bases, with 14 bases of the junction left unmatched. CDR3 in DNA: TGCGCCAGCAGCCAAGATAGCACAGGCGGGAGGGCCTTCGCCGGGGAGCTGTTTTTT. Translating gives CASSQDSTGGRAFAGELFF.

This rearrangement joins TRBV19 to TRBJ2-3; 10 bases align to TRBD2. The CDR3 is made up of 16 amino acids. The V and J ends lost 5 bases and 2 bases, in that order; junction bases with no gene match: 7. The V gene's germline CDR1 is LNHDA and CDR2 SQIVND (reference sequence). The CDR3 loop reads CASSPSSGSYTDTQYF. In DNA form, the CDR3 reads TGTGCCAGTAGTCCATCTAGCGGGAGTTACACAGATACGCAGTATTTT.

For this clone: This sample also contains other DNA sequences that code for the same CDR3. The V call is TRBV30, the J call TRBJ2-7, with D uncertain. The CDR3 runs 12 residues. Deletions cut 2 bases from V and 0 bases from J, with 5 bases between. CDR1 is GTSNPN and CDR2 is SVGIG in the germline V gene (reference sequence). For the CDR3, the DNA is TGTGCCTGGAGTCGTAGCTCCTACGAGCAGTACTTC. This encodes CAWSRSSYEQYF.

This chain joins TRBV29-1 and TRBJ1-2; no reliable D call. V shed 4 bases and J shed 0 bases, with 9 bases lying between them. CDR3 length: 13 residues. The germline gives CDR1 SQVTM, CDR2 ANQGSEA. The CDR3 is CSVASGTNYGYTF. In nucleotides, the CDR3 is TGCAGCGTTGCCTCGGGTACTAACTATGGCTACACCTTC.

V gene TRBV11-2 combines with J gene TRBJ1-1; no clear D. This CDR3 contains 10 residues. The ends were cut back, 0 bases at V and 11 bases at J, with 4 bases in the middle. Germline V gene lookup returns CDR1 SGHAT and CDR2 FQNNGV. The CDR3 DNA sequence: TGTGCCAGCAGCTTAGATGAGGCTTTCTTT. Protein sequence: CASSLDEAFF.

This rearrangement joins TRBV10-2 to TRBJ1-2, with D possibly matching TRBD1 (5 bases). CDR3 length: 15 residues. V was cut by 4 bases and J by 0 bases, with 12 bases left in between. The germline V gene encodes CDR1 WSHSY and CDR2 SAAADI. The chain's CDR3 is CASSAYQGSNYGYTF. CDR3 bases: TGCGCCAGCAGTGCGTACCAGGGATCTAACTATGGCTACACCTTC.